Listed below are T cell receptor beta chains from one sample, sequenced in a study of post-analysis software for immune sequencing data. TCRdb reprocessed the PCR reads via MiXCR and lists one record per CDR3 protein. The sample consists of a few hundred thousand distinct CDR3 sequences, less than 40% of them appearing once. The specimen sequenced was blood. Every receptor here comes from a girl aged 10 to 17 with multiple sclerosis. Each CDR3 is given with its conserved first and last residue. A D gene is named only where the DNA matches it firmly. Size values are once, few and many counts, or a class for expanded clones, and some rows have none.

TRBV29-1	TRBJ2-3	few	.	TGCAGCGTTGAAGATCGGACTAGCACAGATACGCAGTATTTT	CSVEDRTSTDTQYF
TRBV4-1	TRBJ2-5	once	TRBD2	TGCGCCTCCGGGGGGGAGCAAGAGACCCAGTACTTC	CASGGEQETQYF
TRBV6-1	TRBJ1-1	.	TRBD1	TGTGCCAGCAGTGACTTGGGACAGGGGGTTTGGACTGAAGCTTTCTTT	CASSDLGQGVWTEAFF
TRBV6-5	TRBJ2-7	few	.	TGTGCCAGCAGTCCCTCTCTAGCTGGCGAGCAGTACTTC	CASSPSLAGEQYF
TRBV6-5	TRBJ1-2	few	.	TGTGCCAGCAGTTACCACGGGGGGGAGAAAAATGGCTACACCTTC	CASSYHGGEKNGYTF
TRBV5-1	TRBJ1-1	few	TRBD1	TGCGCCAGCAGCTTCGGTACAGGGGGATGGACTGAAGCTTTCTTT	CASSFGTGGWTEAFF
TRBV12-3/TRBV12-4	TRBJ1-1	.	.	TGTGCCAGCAGTTTGAGGGCGCAGGGTACTGAAGCTTTCTTT	CASSLRAQGTEAFF
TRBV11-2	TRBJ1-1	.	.	TGTGCCAGCAAAAAGGGGGTCACTGAAGCTTTCTTT	CASKKGVTEAFF
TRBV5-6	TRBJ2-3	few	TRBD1	TGTGCCAGCAGCTTGTGGACAGGCTTTAGCACAGATACGCAGTATTTT	CASSLWTGFSTDTQYF
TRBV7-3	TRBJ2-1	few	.	TGTGCCAGCAGCTTTCCCCCTGGCAATGAGCAGTTCTTC	CASSFPPGNEQFF
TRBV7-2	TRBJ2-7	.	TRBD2	TGTGCCAGCAGCAGAGCGGGGAGTGAGTACGAGCAGTACTTC	CASSRAGSEYEQYF
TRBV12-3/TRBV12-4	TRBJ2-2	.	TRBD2	TGTGCCAGCAGTTTGAAGAGCGGGGGCCCAGGGACCGGGGAGCTGTTTTTT	CASSLKSGGPGTGELFF
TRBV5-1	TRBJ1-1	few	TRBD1	TGCGCCAGCAGCGGCGGACAGGGGGCTTTCTTT	CASSGGQGAFF
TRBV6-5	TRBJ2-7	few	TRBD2	TGTGCCAGCAGTTATCTAGCGGACTCCTACGAGCAGTACTTC	CASSYLADSYEQYF
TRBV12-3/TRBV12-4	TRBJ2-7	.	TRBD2	TGTGCCAGCAGACCCTCTAGCGGGGAAACCTACGAGCAGTACTTC	CASRPSSGETYEQYF
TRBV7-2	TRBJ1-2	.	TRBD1	TGTGCCAGCAGCTTCGCTATCGGGACAGGGGGCTTTCACTATGGCTACACCTTC	CASSFAIGTGGFHYGYTF
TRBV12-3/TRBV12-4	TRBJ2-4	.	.	TGTGCCAGCAGTTGGGGGAGGACAGGCAATAACATTCAGTACTTC	CASSWGRTGNNIQYF
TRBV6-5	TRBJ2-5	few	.	TGTGCCAGCAGGTTACAAAGTCAAGAGACCCAGTACTTC	CASRLQSQETQYF
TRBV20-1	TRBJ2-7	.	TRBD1	TGCAGTGCTAGAGATGGATACAGGGGTGTCGACGAGCAGTACTTC	CSARDGYRGVDEQYF
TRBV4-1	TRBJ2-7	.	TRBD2	TGCGCCAGCAGCCCCCTGTCGGCGGGGGGGCTTAATGAGCAGTACTTC	CASSPLSAGGLNEQYF
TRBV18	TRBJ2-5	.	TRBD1	TGTGCCAGCTCGGGAGGACAGGGCGGAGAGACCCAGTACTTC	CASSGGQGGETQYF
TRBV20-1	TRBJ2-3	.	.	TGCAGTGCTACCCGGGCAGATACGCAGTATTTT	CSATRADTQYF
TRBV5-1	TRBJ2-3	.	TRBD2	TGCGCCAGCAGCTTTACTAGCGGGCAAGGCGATACGCAGTATTTT	CASSFTSGQGDTQYF
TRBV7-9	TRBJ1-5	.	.	TGTGCCAGCAGTCCTACCGGGACACTGAATCAGCCCCAGCATTTT	CASSPTGTLNQPQHF
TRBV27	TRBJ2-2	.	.	TGTGCCAGCAGTCCCTCTCGGGGGATTAAATCCGGGGAGCTGTTTTTT	CASSPSRGIKSGELFF
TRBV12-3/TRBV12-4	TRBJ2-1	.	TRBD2	TGTGCCAGCAGTTTGCGAACCCCGGGACTAGCGGGGGAGAATGAGCAGTTCTTC	CASSLRTPGLAGENEQFF
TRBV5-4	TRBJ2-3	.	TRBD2	TGTGCCAGCAGCTTGACTCCCTGGACTAGCGGGGCCACAGATACGCAGTATTTT	CASSLTPWTSGATDTQYF
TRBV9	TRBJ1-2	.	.	TGTGCCAGCAGCGTAGTGGCTCCCGGCTACACCTTC	CASSVVAPGYTF
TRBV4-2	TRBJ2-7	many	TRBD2	TGTGCCAGCAGCCAAGCAACTAGCGGGGGTTACGAGCAGTACTTC	CASSQATSGGYEQYF
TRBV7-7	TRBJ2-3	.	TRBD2	TGTGCTAGCAGCTTAGGACTAGCGGGGAATACAGATACGCAGTATTTT	CASSLGLAGNTDTQYF
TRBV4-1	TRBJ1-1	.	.	TGCGCCAGCAGCCTAGTAGACGGCAACACTGAAGCTTTCTTT	CASSLVDGNTEAFF
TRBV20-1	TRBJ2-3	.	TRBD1	TGCAGTGCTAGACATCGGACAGGGGGCGGCACAGATACGCAGTATTTT	CSARHRTGGGTDTQYF
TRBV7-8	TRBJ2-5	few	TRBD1	TGTGCCAGTAGCGAGGGACAGGGGCGAGGCGAGACCCAGTACTTC	CASSEGQGRGETQYF
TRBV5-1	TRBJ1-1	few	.	TGCGCCAGCAGCTTGGAGGTTGGCAATTTGAACACTGAAGCTTTCTTT	CASSLEVGNLNTEAFF
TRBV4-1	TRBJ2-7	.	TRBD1	TGCGCCAGCAGCCGGTCCGGGACAGAGGCTTACGAGCAGTACTTC	CASSRSGTEAYEQYF
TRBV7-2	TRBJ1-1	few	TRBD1	TGTGCCAGCCTGGGACAGATGAACACTGAAGCTTTCTTT	CASLGQMNTEAFF